The 4 T cell receptor beta chains below come from one sample, sequenced in a study of TET2 disruption in CD19-targeted CAR T cells. Libraries were prepared by immunoSEQ multiplex PCR; TCRdb keeps only in-frame clonotypes and omits some of them. There are around 30,000 clones in the sample, with roughly 1.8% held by the top ten. The treatment here: autologous CTL019 cells: CD19 CAR with 4-1BB and CD3 zeta domains. These receptors are not linked to any known antigen. Sequencing was performed on CD8- CAR+ T cells sorted from cultured blood T cells, taken for CD19 CAR T cell therapy. Subset: CD8-negative CAR-positive T cells from the infusion product. These receptors were obtained from a man between 65 and 80 years old with chronic lymphocytic leukemia.

The CDR3 protein is CASSPTYDSNQPQHF. The part of the CDR3 DNA that was read is TGTGCCAGTAGCCCGACATACGATAGCAATCAGCCC. V usage is TRBV19 and J usage is TRBJ1-5; no firm D call. From the germline J gene comes the end of the CDR3, since the read stops 3 residues before it. The CDR3 runs 15 residues. V lost 6 bases, J lost 0 bases, and 12 bases lay in between. The germline V gene has CDR1 LNHDA and CDR2 SQIVND (reference sequence).

With regard to this clone: The CDR3 is cut off 3 residues early in the read; its end comes from the germline J gene. This rearrangement joins TRBV18 to TRBJ2-5, with D tentatively TRBD1 (5 bases). The CDR3 has 11 amino acids. V lost 6 bases and J lost 5, with 7 bases in between. Germline V gene lookup returns CDR1 KGHSH and CDR2 LQKENI. The CDR3 reads CASSSGETQYF. CDR3 DNA (partial): TGTGCCAGCTCCTCAGGGGAGACC.

In regard to this clone: The read comes to an end 3 residues before the CDR3 does, leaving the germline J gene to fill in the end. The gene calls are TRBV12-5 and TRBJ2-2; 7 bases are a match to TRBD2. This CDR3 spans 17 amino acids. The ends lost 0 bases at V and 2 bases at J; junction bases unmatched: 6. Germline CDR1 is LGHNT and CDR2 is FRNRAP. Here the CDR3 reads CASGLVPTSANTGELFF. The part of the CDR3 DNA that was read is TGTGCTAGTGGTTTGGTACCCACTAGCGCCAACACCGGGGAG. Full variable domain (rest looked up from reference TRBV12-5 and TRBJ2-2): DARVTQTPRHKVTEMGQEVTMRCQPILGHNTVFWYRQTMMQGLELLAYFRNRAPLDDSGMPKDRFSAEMPDATLATLKIQPSEPRDSAVYFCASGLVPTSANTGELFFGEGSRLTVL.

As to this clone: The observed sequence ends 3 residues before the CDR3 terminus, with the missing tail filled in from the germline J gene. The chain carries TRBV12-5 and TRBJ2-5; TRBD1 matches at 9 bases. Trimming cost V 6 bases and J 7 bases; bases outside gene matches: 9. The CDR3 sequence is 14 residues long. From germline, CDR1 is LGHNT and CDR2 FRNRAP. The CDR3 sequence is CASGLQGAVGTQYF. Partial CDR3 DNA: TGTGCTAGTGGACTACAGGGGGCGGTCGGGACC.